This is a list of T cell receptor beta chains from one sample in a study of blood T cells in healthy people across ages. One entry per CDR3 protein, called by TCRdb with MiXCR from the 5' RACE reads. The sample records more than 1,000,000 distinct CDR3 sequences, about 25% being singletons. This sample also belongs to another study, concerning T cells of mothers and their children.

The sample consisted of blood. The receptor set was obtained from a girl aged 2 to 10 in good health. CDR3s include the opening cysteine and the closing phenylalanine or tryptophan. A row's size may be missing; if present it is once, few, many or a size class.

>TRBJ1-2|13|.|TRBV7-6
CAWGATGRYGYTF
>TRBJ2-1|13|.|TRBV4-1
CASSLQGRNEQFF
>TRBJ2-1|16|few|TRBV18
CATTGTGSVSYNEQFF
>TRBJ2-1|12|many|TRBV11-2
CASRRAENEQFF
>TRBJ2-7|15|.|TRBV12-3/TRBV12-4
CASSSPQGSAYEQYF
>TRBJ2-7|15|few|TRBV9
CASSVDPSGAYEQYF
>TRBJ2-5|19|few|TRBV4-1
CASSQEKGAGRGAAETQYF
>TRBJ1-6|15|.|TRBV4-2
CASSQMVRDNSPLHF
>TRBJ1-2|11|few|TRBV20-1
CSAIIMAGYTF
>TRBJ2-5|13|.|TRBV9
CASSVNSEETQYF
>TRBJ2-5|14|few|TRBV28
CASSFEGRPRTQYF
>TRBJ2-1|11|.|TRBV20-1
CSVTGSNEQFF
>TRBJ2-2|14|.|TRBV24-1
CATSDSMNTGELFF
>TRBJ2-4|15|.|TRBV20-1
CSASSGTGVENIQYF
>TRBJ2-7|14|.|TRBV7-9
CASSLNGQTYEQYF
>TRBJ2-7|18|few|TRBV4-3
CASSQDQGGGYGSYEQYF
>TRBJ1-6|13|many|TRBV25-1
CASSRQGVSPLHF
>TRBJ1-1|13|.|TRBV29-1
CSARGPRNTEAFF
>TRBJ2-5|12|.|TRBV29-1
CSGGEARETQYF
>TRBJ2-5|14|few|TRBV20-1
CSALKTGGQETQYF
>TRBJ1-4|13|.|TRBV11-2
CASSPRVNGKLFF
>TRBJ1-4|15|many|TRBV27
CASKGGVATNEKLFF
>.|15|.|TRBV20-1
CSARDLKRGYNEQFF
>TRBJ2-1|16|.|TRBV6-1
CASSALAGRRDNEQFF
>.|15|few|TRBV7-6
CASSLEAGANNEQFF
>TRBJ1-1|13|.|TRBV20-1
CSARASGGTEAFF
>TRBJ2-5|15|few|TRBV7-9
CTSSRAGTAKEIQYF
>TRBJ1-2|15|.|TRBV7-2
CASSGGFPSTYGYTF
>TRBJ1-2|17|few|TRBV5-4
CASSLDSRGQGGYGYTF
>TRBJ1-4|14|.|TRBV29-1
CSVVTRGRNEKLFF
>TRBJ2-5|17|few|TRBV5-1
CASSLYPAGASQETQYF
>TRBJ2-3|15|.|TRBV2
CASSPLAGEGVTQYF
>TRBJ2-7|11|few|TRBV29-1
CSVENGYEQYF
>TRBJ2-5|14|.|TRBV5-1
CASSLGSGGETQYF
>.|15|.|TRBV6-2/TRBV6-3
CASSYSLVAGNEQFF
>TRBJ2-3|14|few|TRBV12-3/TRBV12-4
CASTPGGSTDTQYF
>TRBJ2-1|15|few|TRBV7-3
CASSETSGVYNEQFF
>TRBJ2-1|15|.|TRBV14
CASSPPGTVYNEQFF
>TRBJ1-2|12|.|TRBV5-1
CASSAFGGFDTF
>TRBJ2-6|12|few|TRBV29-1
CSVDDGANVLTF
>TRBJ2-2|16|.|TRBV10-3
CAIRPLETSGAGELFF
>.|15|.|TRBV7-9
CASSFRGGTPFRQFF
>TRBJ2-1|14|few|TRBV12-3/TRBV12-4
CASDLGTGNNEQFF
>TRBJ2-2|15|.|TRBV4-3
CASGQTRRDTGELFF
>TRBJ2-4|14|.|TRBV15
CATSRADGQNIQYF
>TRBJ2-1|16|.|TRBV10-3
CAISDQQGRVYNEQFF
>TRBJ1-1|13|.|TRBV7-3
CASSPDLGTEAFF
>TRBJ2-3|16|.|TRBV18
CASSLQTDFSTDTQYF
>TRBJ1-4|13|few|TRBV7-9
CASSWLGDEKLFF
>TRBJ1-1|17|.|TRBV12-3/TRBV12-4
CASSPLPEFGMNTEAFF
>TRBJ2-5|15|once|TRBV7-9
CASSQDGTHQETQYF
>TRBJ2-7|14|few|TRBV6-5
CASNPSGNDYEQYF
>TRBJ2-5|16|many|TRBV9
CASSVAGAGGEETQYF
>TRBJ1-5|14|.|TRBV7-2
CASRQGVGNQPQHF
>TRBJ1-2|13|few|TRBV6-5
CASHANWVMGYTF
>TRBJ1-3|17|few|TRBV4-1
CASSQANSLSSGNTIYF
>TRBJ2-5|13|.|TRBV7-2
CASSLFPKETQYF